The entry that follows covers one T cell receptor beta chain sequence. Here immunoSEQ multiplex PCR was the method, and the copy in TCRdb shows in-frame clones only, minus some. Found here are about 360,000 clones, 70% to 90% of them singletons; the top ten hold 3%. J lost 5 bases, V lost 5 bases, and 7 bases had no gene match. CDR1 is LGHNA and CDR2 is YNFKEQ in the germline V gene. The CDR3 runs to 14 residues. The sample belongs to a study of blood T cell repertoires in COVID-19. Material: peripheral blood. The chain has TRBV4-2 and TRBJ2-5; TRBD2 agrees at 8 bases. This TCR derives from a human donor in a cohort sampled during active COVID-19. The CDR3 sequence is CASSTGGAGETQYF. The CDR3 DNA follows: TGTGCCAGCAGCACCGGGGGGGCCGGGGAGACCCAGTACTTC.